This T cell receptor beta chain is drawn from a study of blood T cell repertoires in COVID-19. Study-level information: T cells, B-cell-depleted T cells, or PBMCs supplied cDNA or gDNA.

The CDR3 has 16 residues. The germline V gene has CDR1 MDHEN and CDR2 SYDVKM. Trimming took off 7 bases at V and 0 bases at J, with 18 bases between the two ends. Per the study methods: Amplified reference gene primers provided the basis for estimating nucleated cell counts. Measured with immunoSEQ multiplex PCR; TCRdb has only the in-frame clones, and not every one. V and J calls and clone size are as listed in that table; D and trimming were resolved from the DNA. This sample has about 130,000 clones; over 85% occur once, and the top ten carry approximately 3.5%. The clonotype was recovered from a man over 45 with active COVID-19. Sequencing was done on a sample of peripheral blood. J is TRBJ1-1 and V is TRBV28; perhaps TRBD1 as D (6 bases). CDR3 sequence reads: CASITPGARLNTEAFF. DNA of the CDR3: TGTGCCAGCATCACTCCAGGGGCGAGATTGAACACTGAAGCTTTCTTT. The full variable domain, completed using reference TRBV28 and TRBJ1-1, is DVKVTQSSRYLVKRTGEKVFLECVQDMDHENMFWYRQDPGLGLRLIYFSYDVKMKEKGDIPEGYSVSREKKERFSLILESASTNQTSMYLCASITPGARLNTEAFFGQGTRLTVV.